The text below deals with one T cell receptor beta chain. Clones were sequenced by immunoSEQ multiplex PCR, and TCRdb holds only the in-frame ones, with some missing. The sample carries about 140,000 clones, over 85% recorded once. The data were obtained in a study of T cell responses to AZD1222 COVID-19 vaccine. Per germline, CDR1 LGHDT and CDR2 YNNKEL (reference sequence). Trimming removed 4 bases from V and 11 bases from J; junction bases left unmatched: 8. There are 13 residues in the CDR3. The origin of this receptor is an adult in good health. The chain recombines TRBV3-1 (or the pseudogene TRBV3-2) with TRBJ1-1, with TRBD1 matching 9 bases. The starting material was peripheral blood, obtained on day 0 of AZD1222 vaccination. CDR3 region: CASSPAGQGPAFF. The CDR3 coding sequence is TGTGCCAGCAGCCCCGCCGGACAGGGGCCCGCTTTCTTT.